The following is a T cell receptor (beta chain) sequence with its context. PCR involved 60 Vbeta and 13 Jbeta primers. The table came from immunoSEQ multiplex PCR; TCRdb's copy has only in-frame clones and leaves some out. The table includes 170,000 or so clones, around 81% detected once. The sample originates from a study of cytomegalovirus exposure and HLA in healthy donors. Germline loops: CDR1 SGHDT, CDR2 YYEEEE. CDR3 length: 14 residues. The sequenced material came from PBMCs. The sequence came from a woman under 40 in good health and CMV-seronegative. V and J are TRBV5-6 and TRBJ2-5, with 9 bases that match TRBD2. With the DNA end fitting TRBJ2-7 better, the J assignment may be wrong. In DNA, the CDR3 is TGTGCCAGCAGCTTACTAGCGGGTTCCTACGAGCAGTACTTC. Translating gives CASSLLAGSYEQYF.